The 21 T cell receptor beta chains listed next were all sequenced from one sample in a study of blood T cell repertoires in COVID-19. The assay was immunoSEQ multiplex PCR, and TCRdb's table has in-frame clones only and misses some. The sample lists about 220,000 clones; 70% to 85% were seen once. The sequenced sample consisted of peripheral blood. The receptors here all came from a man aged 50 or older with active or convalescent COVID-19.

V is TRBV7-8 and J is TRBJ1-2, with a possible D match to TRBD1 (6 bases). This CDR3 region has 13 residues. Germline V gives CDR1 SGHVS, CDR2 FQNEAQ. Trimming removed 1 base from V and 3 bases from J, with 6 bases in between. CDR3 DNA sequence: TGTGCCAGCAGCTTAGACAGGGACTATGGCTACACCTTC. Translation: CASSLDRDYGYTF.

DNA of the CDR3: TGTGCCAGTACCGGCGGCCCTTATCAGCCCCAGCATTTT. Encoded protein: CASTGGPYQPQHF. V gene TRBV19 combines with J gene TRBJ1-5; D gene uncertain. The CDR3 is 13 residues long. The germline gives CDR1 LNHDA, CDR2 SQIVND (reference sequence). Trimming took off 7 bases at V and 5 bases at J, with 12 bases between the two ends.

This clone appeared a few times. The chain uses TRBV5-8 and TRBJ2-6; D unresolved. This CDR3 has 13 amino acids. Trimming left V 2 bases short and J 7 bases short, with 7 bases between. Germline V gene lookup returns CDR1 SGHTS and CDR2 YDEGEE. DNA of the CDR3: TGTGCCAGCAGCTTATATGGCGCCAACGTCCTGACTTTC. Its translation is CASSLYGANVLTF.

Concerning this clone itself: The same CDR3 can be traced to other DNA sequences in this sample. This chain joins TRBV2 and TRBJ2-1; 12 bases are shared with TRBD2. This CDR3 is 14 amino acids long. Germline CDR1 reads SNHLY; CDR2 reads FYNNEI. V shed 3 bases, J shed 9 bases, and the junction held 3 bases outside the gene matches. The CDR3 DNA reads TGTGCCAGCAGTGAGACTAGCGGGAGAGGTGAGCAGTTCTTC. Its translation: CASSETSGRGEQFF.

The chain is built from TRBV9 and TRBJ1-1; D gene unclear. Per the germline V gene, CDR1 is SGDLS and CDR2 is YYNGEE. V gave up 0 bases and J gave up 1 base, with 10 bases separating them. The CDR3 runs 15 residues. Here the CDR3 reads CASSVAAGRNTEAFF. The CDR3 DNA reads as TGTGCCAGCAGCGTAGCGGCAGGAAGGAACACTGAAGCTTTCTTT.

The chain links TRBV24-1 to TRBJ1-1, with D possibly TRBD1 on 5 matching bases. CDR3 length equals 14 residues. Germline CDR1 KGHDR, CDR2 SFDVKD. Between the trimmed V and J ends, which lost 3 bases and 1 base, there was a span of 8 bases. The CDR3 sequence is CATSDRQGNTEAFF. The CDR3 DNA is TGTGCCACCAGTGATCGCCAGGGGAACACTGAAGCTTTCTTT.

This chain links TRBV11-3 with TRBJ2-3; the match to TRBD2 covers 9 bases. Germline V lookup: CDR1 SGHNT, CDR2 YENEEA. The junction had 8 bases not matched to a gene; V was cut back by 1 base and J by 6 bases. The CDR3 totals 16 residues. The CDR3 loop reads CASSLAAGGRDDTQYF. CDR3 nucleotide sequence: TGTGCCAGCAGCTTAGCGGCTGGCGGGAGGGACGATACGCAGTATTTT.

The chain is built from TRBV9 and TRBJ2-5; weak D call: TRBD1 (6 bases). V shed 3 bases and J shed 4 bases, with 16 bases lying between them. CDR1 SGDLS and CDR2 YYNGEE come from the germline V gene. CDR3 length equals 15 residues. The CDR3 sequence: CASSAHWGRRETQYF. Written as DNA, the CDR3 is TGTGCCAGCAGCGCCCATTGGGGGCGAAGAGAGACCCAGTACTTC.

V usage is TRBV18 and J usage is TRBJ2-1; 10 bases agree with TRBD2. Germline trimming cut 6 bases from V and 3 bases from J; bases unmatched to any gene: 8. Germline assignment: CDR1 KGHSH and CDR2 LQKENI. The CDR3 is 16 amino acids. The DNA of the CDR3 is TGTGCCAGCTCCCTATCGGGACTAGCGATCTACAATGAGCAGTTCTTC. This translates into CASSLSGLAIYNEQFF.

The gene calls are TRBV5-1 and TRBJ1-1; D is unclear. CDR3 length equals 15 residues. CDR1 SGHRS and CDR2 YFSETQ come from the germline V gene. The germline V and J ends were trimmed by 0 bases and 0 bases, with 9 bases remaining between them. The CDR3 DNA follows: TGCGCCAGCAGCTTGGTAGACATTATGAACACTGAAGCTTTCTTT. Translation gives CASSLVDIMNTEAFF.

V gene TRBV28 combines with J gene TRBJ2-1, with TRBD1 matching 11 bases. The CDR3 is made up of 17 amino acids. Germline V CDR1 and CDR2: MDHEN, SYDVKM. Trimming cost V 3 bases and J 8 bases; bases outside gene matches: 12. DNA for the CDR3: TGTGCCAGCAGTTTTCGGGCTTGGACAGGGGGCTTAGATGAGCAGTTCTTC. It is translated as CASSFRAWTGGLDEQFF.

The chain employs TRBV3-1 (or the pseudogene TRBV3-2) and TRBJ2-7; D call uncertain. This CDR3 has 13 residues. V was clipped by 2 bases and J by 5 bases, with 10 bases between them. Germline V gene lookup returns CDR1 LGHDT and CDR2 YNNKEL (reference sequence). The CDR3 DNA reads as TGTGCCAGCAGCCAAACGGTGAACCACGAGCAGTACGTC. Encoded protein: CASSQTVNHEQYV.

V usage is TRBV3-1 (or the pseudogene TRBV3-2) and J usage is TRBJ2-5; D possibly corresponds to TRBD2 (6 bases). With 1 base removed from V and 0 bases from J, the gap between germline ends came to 15 bases. CDR3 size: 17 residues. The germline gives CDR1 LGHDT, CDR2 YNNKEL (reference sequence). CDR3 sequence (DNA): TGTGCCAGCAGCCAAGGATCGATCGCGGGGTACCAAGAGACCCAGTACTTC. Residues: CASSQGSIAGYQETQYF.

This sequence joins TRBV4-1 and TRBJ2-3, with D possibly being TRBD1 (6 bases). Germline-derived CDR1 and CDR2 are MGHRA and YSYEKL. Trimming took 2 bases from V and 1 from J, leaving 13 bases between them. The CDR3 consists of 16 residues. The CDR3 nucleotides read TGCGCCAGCAGCCAAAGAGGGGACACTCGCACAGATACGCAGTATTTT. Protein sequence: CASSQRGDTRTDTQYF.

The CDR3 protein is CASSLWTSGTDTQYF. The CDR3 region has the DNA TGTGCCAGCAGTTTGTGGACTAGCGGCACAGATACGCAGTATTTT. This sequence joins TRBV28 and TRBJ2-3; 9 nucleotides align to TRBD2. V trimming: 3 bases; J trimming: 1 base; junction bases outside the gene matches: 2. Germline-derived CDR1 and CDR2 are MDHEN and SYDVKM. The CDR3 is made up of 15 amino acids.

The V call is TRBV5-1, the J call TRBJ2-7; D not certain. CDR1 is SGHRS and CDR2 is YFSETQ in the germline V gene. This CDR3 spans 13 amino acids. V dropped 3 bases and J dropped 7 bases, with 14 bases sitting between them. The CDR3 nucleotides read TGCGCCAGCAGCTCCCTACCCGCCGGGGAGCAGTACTTC. Translating gives CASSSLPAGEQYF.

The chain joins TRBV3-1 (or the pseudogene TRBV3-2) to TRBJ1-2; D is uncertain. Germline V gives CDR1 LGHDT, CDR2 YNNKEL (reference sequence). The CDR3 totals 14 residues. V was trimmed by 3 bases and J by 4 bases, leaving 12 bases between them. As DNA, the CDR3 is TGTGCCAGCAGCCAGATTTTGGGGAGCTATGGCTACACCTTC. Protein: CASSQILGSYGYTF.

This clone came up once. The chain recombines TRBV4-3 with TRBJ2-3; TRBD2 aligns across 12 bases. CDR1 is LGHNA, CDR2 YSLEER, per germline. With 4 bases clipped from V and 3 bases from J, the junction kept 5 bases outside the gene matches. The CDR3 loop spans 16 amino acids. As DNA, the CDR3 is TGCGCCAGCAGCCGCTATCTAGCGGGGGGGACAGATACGCAGTATTTT. Translated: CASSRYLAGGTDTQYF.

The V gene is TRBV15, the J gene TRBJ1-5; 7 bases line up with TRBD1. With 1 base clipped from V and 4 bases from J, the junction kept 7 bases outside the gene matches. This CDR3 has 16 amino acids. Germline V lookup: CDR1 LNHNV, CDR2 YYDKDF (reference sequence). The CDR3 bases are TGTGCCACCAGCAGAGGGGACAGCCCTGGGAATCAGCCCCAGCATTTT. Its translation: CATSRGDSPGNQPQHF.

This chain uses TRBV28 with TRBJ1-2, with D possibly TRBD1 on 6 matching bases. V lost 6 bases and J lost 6, with 20 bases in between. The CDR3 length is 15 residues. Germline V gene lookup returns CDR1 MDHEN and CDR2 SYDVKM. CDR3 DNA sequence: TGTGCCAGCAGCCCTCCGGGACAACAAACTCATGGCTACACCTTC. It encodes CASSPPGQQTHGYTF.

DNA of the CDR3: TGTGCCAGCAGCCCCTCAGCTAGCGACTACAATGAGCAGTTCTTC. Translated, it gives CASSPSASDYNEQFF. The chain recombines TRBV7-2 with TRBJ2-1; D perhaps matches TRBD2 (6 bases). Germline V gene data show CDR1 as SGHTA and CDR2 as FQGNSA. V dropped 5 bases and J dropped 3 bases, with 14 bases sitting between them. This CDR3 is built from 15 residues.